The 26 T cell receptor beta chains below come from one sample, sequenced in a study of T cell repertoires in cytomegalovirus infection. TCRdb itself ran the reads through MiXCR, one entry per CDR3 protein. The data contain approximately 500,000 distinct CDR3 sequences, 16% of them singletons. Sequenced input: CD8+ T cells from PBMCs. The receptors originated from a human donor in good health (CMV status not recorded). Some clones in this sample may be carry-over from other donors' samples.

This chain connects TRBV6-5 to TRBJ1-1; TRBD1 matches 7 bases. Unmatched junction bases numbered 8, after V lost 6 bases and J lost 4 bases. Germline V gene lookup returns CDR1 MNHEY and CDR2 SVGAGI. The CDR3 is 14 residues long. The chain's CDR3 is CASRMTGSGTEAFF. The CDR3 bases are TGTGCCAGCAGAATGACAGGGTCCGGCACTGAAGCTTTCTTT.

The chain carries TRBV9 and TRBJ2-6, with a tentative D call TRBD1 (5 bases). V dropped 4 bases and J dropped 2 bases, with 10 bases sitting between them. Per germline, CDR1 SGDLS and CDR2 YYNGEE. The CDR3 is 15 residues long. CDR3 nucleotide sequence: TGTGCCAGCAGCACCAGGGTTGCTGGGGCCAACGTCCTGACTTTC. Residues: CASSTRVAGANVLTF.

The chain employs TRBV6-1 and TRBJ2-3; 7 nucleotides match TRBD2. CDR1 is MNHNS, CDR2 SASEGT, per germline. The ends lost 3 bases at V and 7 bases at J; junction bases unmatched: 4. The CDR3 covers 13 residues. DNA for the CDR3: TGTGCCAGCAGTGATGGGAGGGAGAATACGCAGTATTTT. Protein: CASSDGRENTQYF.

This clonotype was recorded at least ten times. The chain has TRBV12-3 or TRBV12-4 and TRBJ2-7, with D uncertain. Trimming removed 1 base at V and 0 bases at J, with 7 bases between. The CDR3 runs 14 residues. The CDR3 DNA follows: TGTGCCAGCAGTTTAGGCCAGGTCTCCTACGAGCAGTACTTC. Translation: CASSLGQVSYEQYF.

This clonotype has a count of ten or more. This chain connects TRBV15 to TRBJ1-2; D gene ambiguous. Germline assignment: CDR1 LNHNV and CDR2 YYDKDF (reference sequence). The CDR3 totals 15 residues. The V and J ends lost 0 bases and 0 bases respectively, with 8 bases between them. CDR3 nucleotide sequence: TGTGCCACCAGCAGAGAATCCGGGGCTAACTATGGCTACACCTTC. Its translation is CATSRESGANYGYTF.

This chain links TRBV18 with TRBJ1-1, with D tentatively TRBD1 (6 bases). The V and J ends lost 1 base and 1 base respectively, with 16 bases between them. CDR3 size: 17 residues. CDR1 KGHSH and CDR2 LQKENI come from the germline V gene. CDR3 sequence: CASSPRTGFKQNTEAFF. CDR3 DNA: TGTGCCAGCTCACCACGAACAGGGTTCAAACAGAACACTGAAGCTTTCTTT.

The chain couples TRBV27 to TRBJ1-5; D unresolved. Trimming left V 6 bases short and J 2 bases short, with 8 bases between. The CDR3 consists of 13 residues. CDR1 is MNHEY, CDR2 SMNVEV, per germline (reference sequence). The CDR3 is CASSRAGNQPQHF. CDR3 sequence (DNA): TGTGCCAGCAGCCGCGCGGGCAATCAGCCCCAGCATTTT.

This clonotype was observed at least ten times. The rearrangement uses TRBV6-1 and TRBJ2-1; D not resolved. CDR1 is MNHNS, CDR2 SASEGT, per germline. V shed 9 bases and J shed 4 bases, with 7 bases lying between them. This CDR3 region has 11 residues. The CDR3 DNA reads as TGTGCCAGTCTACCTTACAATGAGCAGTTCTTC. Residues: CASLPYNEQFF.

The genes are TRBV7-3 and TRBJ2-3; 8 nucleotides match TRBD2. CDR3 length equals 15 residues. Germline V gene data show CDR1 as SGHTA and CDR2 as FQGTGA. V lost 5 bases and J lost 5; bases outside the gene matches: 9. This CDR3 reads CASSHRGGAGDTQYF. The CDR3, as DNA: TGTGCCAGCAGCCACCGGGGGGGGGCAGGAGATACGCAGTATTTT.

In its sample, this clonotype was seen a few times. The chain links TRBV15 to TRBJ2-3, with TRBD2 matching 9 bases. Trimming removed 0 bases from V and 4 bases from J; junction bases left unmatched: 5. The CDR3 runs 16 residues. Looked up from germline, CDR1 is LNHNV and CDR2 is YYDKDF (reference sequence). This CDR3 is CATSRDQGLAADTQYF. The CDR3 DNA follows: TGTGCCACCAGCAGAGATCAGGGACTAGCAGCAGATACGCAGTATTTT.

This clonotype was counted only a few times. The J gene is TRBJ2-1, the V gene TRBV12-3 or TRBV12-4; D is unresolved. V was pared by 3 bases and J by 8 bases, with 8 bases between. There are 12 residues in the CDR3. CDR3 DNA: TGTGCCAGCAGTTTTCTGAGAGATGAGCAGTTCTTC. It encodes CASSFLRDEQFF.

This clonotype was observed a handful of times. The chain employs TRBV19 and TRBJ1-1; 8 bases fit TRBD1. The germline V gene encodes CDR1 LNHDA and CDR2 SQIVND (reference sequence). The trim removed 5 bases at V and 2 bases at J, leaving 7 bases unmatched. The CDR3 is made up of 15 amino acids. Here the CDR3 reads CASSRPGTGNTEAFF. The DNA for the CDR3 is TGTGCCAGTAGTCGGCCAGGGACAGGTAACACTGAAGCTTTCTTT.

This clonotype appeared many times. The chain recombines TRBV6-5 with TRBJ1-5, with D perhaps TRBD1 (5 bases). Germline lookup yields CDR1 MNHEY and CDR2 SVGAGI. The CDR3 spans 14 residues. V dropped 4 bases and J dropped 3 bases, with 10 bases sitting between them. The CDR3 DNA is TGTGCCAGCAGTTGGGACGGGTACAATCAGCCCCAGCATTTT. It is translated as CASSWDGYNQPQHF.

J is TRBJ1-2 and V is TRBV19; possible D gene TRBD1, 5 bases. This CDR3 has 13 residues. Germline loops: CDR1 LNHDA, CDR2 SQIVND (reference sequence). Trimming cost V 7 bases and J 7 bases, with 16 bases left between them. The CDR3 reads CASTHPTGTGYTF. Written as DNA, the CDR3 is TGTGCCAGTACCCACCCCACGGGGACTGGCTACACCTTC.

Ten or more counts support this clonotype. In DNA form, the CDR3 reads TGTGCCAGCAGCTTATCCAAGGGTAGCAATCAGCCCCAGCATTTT. Protein sequence: CASSLSKGSNQPQHF. The chain carries TRBV7-9 and TRBJ1-5; D is unclear. The CDR3 contains 15 residues. The V gene's germline CDR1 is SEHNR and CDR2 FQNEAQ (reference sequence). With 2 bases removed from V and 0 bases from J, the gap between germline ends came to 8 bases.

The table lists this clonotype with a few counts. The chain recombines TRBV27 with TRBJ2-1; D is uncertain. Trimming removed 3 bases at V and 8 bases at J, with 20 bases between. Germline CDR1 MNHEY, CDR2 SMNVEV (reference sequence). The CDR3 loop spans 16 amino acids. The CDR3 DNA reads TGTGCCAGCAGTTTGATCTACAATCCGCAGTCGGATGAGCAGTTCTTC. This sequence encodes CASSLIYNPQSDEQFF.

This clonotype was picked up many times. CDR3 loop: CASSLPQGAGYNEQFF. DNA for the CDR3: TGTGCCAGCAGTTTACCACAGGGGGCCGGGTACAATGAGCAGTTCTTC. The V call is TRBV27, the J call TRBJ2-1; 9 positions agree with TRBD1. This CDR3 has 16 residues. Per the germline V gene, CDR1 is MNHEY and CDR2 is SMNVEV (reference sequence). The ends lost 2 bases at V and 4 bases at J; junction bases unmatched: 6.

The V call is TRBV4-1, the J call TRBJ2-1; D unresolved. V was trimmed by 1 base and J by 8 bases, leaving 9 bases between them. Germline-derived CDR1 and CDR2 are MGHRA and YSYEKL. The CDR3 is 13 residues long. The chain's CDR3 is CASSQGSIDEQFF. CDR3 nucleotides: TGCGCCAGCAGCCAAGGGTCCATCGATGAGCAGTTCTTC.

This clonotype was observed many times. This chain uses TRBV20-1 with TRBJ2-7; no definite D call. This CDR3 spans 13 amino acids. The germline gives CDR1 DFQATT, CDR2 SNEGSKA (reference sequence). The germline V and J ends were trimmed by 5 bases and 0 bases, with 11 bases remaining between them. CDR3: CSAGRPDSYEQYF. The CDR3, as DNA: TGCAGTGCTGGAAGACCCGACTCCTACGAGCAGTACTTC.

This clonotype was seen ten or more times. The genes are TRBV12-3 or TRBV12-4 and TRBJ1-1; D unresolved. The CDR3 totals 11 residues. V dropped 6 bases and J dropped 2 bases, with 4 bases sitting between them. CDR3 nucleotide sequence: TGTGCCAGCAGGAACAACACTGAAGCTTTCTTT. Residues: CASRNNTEAFF.

Remarks on this clonotype: This may arise from a read error, as a much more abundant clone is one base away. V usage is TRBV27 and J usage is TRBJ1-1; no clear D. V was clipped by 5 bases and J by 0 bases, with 19 bases between them. The CDR3 extends over 17 amino acids. From germline, CDR1 is MNHEY and CDR2 SMNVEV (reference sequence). CDR3 in DNA: TGTGCCAGCAGTCGGGCCCACTCGAGGGAGATGAACACTGAAGCTTTCTTT. Its protein is CASSRAHSREMNTEAFF.

This clonotype was recorded many times. CDR3 sequence: CASSPASGDYEQYF. The CDR3 nucleotides read TGTGCCAGCAGCCCTGCCAGCGGAGACTACGAGCAGTACTTC. The V gene is TRBV7-9, the J gene TRBJ2-7; maybe TRBD2 (5 bases). The CDR3 contains 14 residues. V was shortened by 5 bases and J by 3 bases, with 14 bases between the two germline ends. Germline lookup yields CDR1 SEHNR and CDR2 FQNEAQ (reference sequence).

In this sample, this clonotype turned up many times. The V gene is TRBV12-5, the J gene TRBJ2-2; 10 nucleotides match TRBD1. The CDR3 contains 16 residues. V lost 1 base, J lost 1 base, and 0 bases stayed unmatched. Germline CDR1 is LGHNT and CDR2 is FRNRAP. The CDR3 nucleotides are TGTGCTAGTGGTTTGGGGGACAGGGGGAACACCGGGGAGCTGTTTTTT. It specifies CASGLGDRGNTGELFF.

Ten or more counts support this clonotype. The chain employs TRBV6-2 or TRBV6-3 and TRBJ1-5; 7 bases are shared with TRBD1. Germline V gives CDR1 MNHEY, CDR2 SVGEGT. The CDR3 runs 15 residues. Unmatched junction bases numbered 8, after V lost 5 bases and J lost 4 bases. In nucleotides, the CDR3 is TGTGCCAGCAGTATCCACAGGGGCGGAAATCAGCCCCAGCATTTT. Amino acid sequence: CASSIHRGGNQPQHF.

This clonotype was seen only a few times. The J gene is TRBJ1-1, the V gene TRBV13, with TRBD1 identical over 10 bases. Germline loops: CDR1 PRHDT, CDR2 FYEKMQ (reference sequence). The CDR3 runs to 16 residues. V shed 2 bases and J 5 bases; nucleotides not matched to a gene: 8. CDR3 coding DNA: TGTGCCAGCAGCTTAATCCGACAGGGGGCCCGGACTGAAGCTTTCTTT. It yields the protein CASSLIRQGARTEAFF.

The sample holds a few counts of this clonotype. The chain recombines TRBV11-1 with TRBJ1-1; D is unclear. The germline gives CDR1 SGHAT, CDR2 FQDESV (reference sequence). The CDR3 loop spans 16 amino acids. V was pared by 5 bases and J by 5 bases, with 21 bases between. The CDR3 protein is CASSLRRRVRGTEAFF. The CDR3 DNA is TGTGCCAGCAGCCTGCGGAGGAGGGTTCGCGGGACTGAAGCTTTCTTT. Together with reference TRBV11-1 and TRBJ1-1, the CDR3 gives the full variable domain: EAEVAQSPRYKITEKSQAVAFWCDPISGHATLYWYRQILGQGPELLVQFQDESVVDDSQLPKDRFSAERLKGVDSTLKIQPAELGDSAMYLCASSLRRRVRGTEAFFGQGTRLTVV.